A few counts support the clone carrying this TCR beta chain. This entry comes from a study of blood T cell repertoires in COVID-19. The protocol was immunoSEQ multiplex PCR, while the TCRdb copy is restricted to in-frame clones and leaves out a portion. The data hold tens of thousands of clones, with about 83% observed a single time. The sequence derives from a woman aged 80 or over with acute or convalescent COVID-19. Sequences were obtained from peripheral blood.

CDR3 coding DNA: TGTGCCGTGGCGGCAGGGACTAGCGGGAGTAGCTACAATGAGCAGTTCTTC. Its protein product is CAVAAGTSGSSYNEQFF. The chain uses TRBV10-3 and TRBJ2-1, with 14 positions matching TRBD2. The CDR3 totals 17 residues. Trimming removed 11 bases from V and 3 bases from J; junction bases left unmatched: 12. Germline CDR1 is ENHRY and CDR2 is SYGVKD.